This TCR beta chain appears in the sequencing data of a study of T-cell reconstitution after alpha-beta-depleted transplantation in children. The germline CDR1 and CDR2 sequences are SGHVS and FQNEAQ. The CDR3 has 12 amino acids. The V end lost 1 base, the J end lost 7 bases, and 4 bases lay between the germline ends. Unique molecular identifiers were incorporated when the TCRbeta library was constructed. TCRdb called the PCR reads again in MiXCR, with one record for every CDR3 protein. The table includes about 690,000 distinct CDR3 sequences, roughly 15% detected once. This clonotype was detected ten times or more.

Source: PBMCs from the stem cell graft donor, taken from the stem cell graft. The TCR originated in a human donor who donated a stem cell graft to a child with acute myeloid leukemia. The chain links TRBV7-8 to TRBJ2-2; D unresolved. Here the CDR3 reads CASSLDLGELFF. The CDR3 coding sequence is TGTGCCAGCAGCTTAGACCTCGGGGAGCTGTTTTTT.